This entry describes one T cell receptor beta chain. The data originate from a study of blood T cells in healthy people across ages. Per germline, CDR1 SEHNR and CDR2 FQNEAQ (reference sequence). Trimming took off 5 bases at V and 6 bases at J, with 14 bases between the two ends. The CDR3 totals 13 residues. The second PCR ran about 6 to 11 cycles with a sample-barcoded 5' primer and J-beta primers. TCRdb fed the 5' RACE reads into MiXCR, producing one record per CDR3 protein. The table lists approximately 880,000 distinct CDR3 sequences, roughly 50% of them singletons. The source is a man younger than 45 in good health. The chain couples TRBV7-9 to TRBJ2-7, with D possibly being TRBD2 (5 bases). Source material: blood. In nucleotides, the CDR3 is TGTGCCAGCAGCCCGAGTGGACGGGGCGAGCAGTACTTC. Its translation is CASSPSGRGEQYF.